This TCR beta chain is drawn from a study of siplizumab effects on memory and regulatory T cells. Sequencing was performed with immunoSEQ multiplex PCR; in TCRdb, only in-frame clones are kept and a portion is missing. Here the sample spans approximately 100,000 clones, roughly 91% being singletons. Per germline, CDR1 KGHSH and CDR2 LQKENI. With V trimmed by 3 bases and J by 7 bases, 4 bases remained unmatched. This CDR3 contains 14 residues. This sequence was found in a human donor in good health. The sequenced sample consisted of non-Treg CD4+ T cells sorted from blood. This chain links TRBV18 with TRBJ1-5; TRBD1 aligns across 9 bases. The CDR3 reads CASSPGDRDQPQHF. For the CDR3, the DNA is TGTGCCAGCTCACCGGGGGACAGGGACCAGCCCCAGCATTTT.